This TCR beta chain is from a study of shared T cell receptors in the human thymus. Generated by immunoSEQ multiplex PCR, the TCRdb table keeps only in-frame clones and is missing some. The data contain approximately 490,000 clones, roughly 74% of them singletons. The J segment lost 4 bases and the V segment lost 1 base, leaving 13 bases of the junction unmatched. Germline lookup yields CDR1 MGHRA and CDR2 YSYEKL. The CDR3 totals 19 residues. These sequences were also reported in another study, on human thymus T cells. This second study notes: Thymic resections from corrective heart surgery supplied the tissue. Related reports documented highly overlapping thymic repertoires among unrelated individuals.

This chain uses TRBV4-1 with TRBJ2-2; 9 positions match TRBD2. The sequencing input was thymocytes. The TCR was taken from a boy in the first two years of life with a congenital heart defect. The CDR3 sequence is CASSQAFGAGGPPTGELFF. Written as DNA, the CDR3 is TGCGCCAGCAGCCAAGCTTTCGGGGCGGGAGGGCCGCCCACCGGGGAGCTGTTTTTT.